Following are 13 T cell receptor beta chains from one sample sequenced in a study of shared clonotypes between healthy human individuals. The table came from immunoSEQ multiplex PCR; TCRdb's copy has only in-frame clones and leaves some out. The data hold some 800,000 clones, with 80% to 95% observed a single time. Naive CD8 cells were CD45RO-negative, positively selected for CCR7, excluding terminally differentiated effector memory CD45RA+ cells. Material: naive CD8+ T cells sorted from blood. The receptors derive from a man aged 25 to 40 in good health.

V is TRBV27 and J is TRBJ1-2; D call uncertain. The CDR3 runs 14 residues. V was trimmed by 10 bases and J by 5 bases, leaving 20 bases between them. In germline, CDR1 is MNHEY, CDR2 SMNVEV (reference sequence). CDR3 amino acids: CATYSWVGSYGYTF. DNA of the CDR3: TGTGCCACTTATAGTTGGGTGGGGAGTTATGGCTACACCTTC.

This chain links TRBV25-1 with TRBJ2-1, with a tentative D call TRBD2 (5 bases). V was pared by 6 bases and J by 2 bases, with 20 bases between. From germline, CDR1 is MGHDK and CDR2 SYGVNS. The CDR3 is 17 residues long. CDR3 in amino acids: CASSDTRRRTPYNEQFF. CDR3 sequence (DNA): TGTGCCAGCAGCGATACTCGGAGGCGGACCCCCTACAATGAGCAGTTCTTC.

V and J are TRBV7-9 and TRBJ2-2; D perhaps matches TRBD2 (6 bases). CDR3 length equals 16 residues. V was trimmed by 5 bases and J by 1 base, leaving 14 bases between them. Germline CDR1 is SEHNR and CDR2 is FQNEAQ (reference sequence). CDR3 DNA sequence: TGTGCCAGCAGCCCCCGTCGTAGCGGGAACACCGGGGAGCTGTTTTTT. The encoded protein is CASSPRRSGNTGELFF.

This clone is labeled as medium-sized. J is TRBJ2-1 and V is TRBV19; 9 nucleotides line up with TRBD1. The trim removed 3 bases at V and 10 bases at J, leaving 10 bases unmatched. The germline gives CDR1 LNHDA, CDR2 SQIVND (reference sequence). The length of the CDR3 is 15 residues. CDR3 DNA sequence: TGTGCCAGTAGTATCGTGGGACAGGGAGGGGACGAGCAGTTCTTC. Encoded protein: CASSIVGQGGDEQFF.

This clone was seen only once. The V call is TRBV2, the J call TRBJ2-3, with 11 positions matching TRBD2. The CDR3 is made up of 16 amino acids. With 4 bases clipped from V and 2 bases from J, the junction kept 5 bases outside the gene matches. Germline CDR1 reads SNHLY; CDR2 reads FYNNEI. The CDR3 coding sequence is TGTGCCAGCAGTGCGGGACTAGCGGCAACCACAGATACGCAGTATTTT. Protein product: CASSAGLAATTDTQYF. Together with reference TRBV2 and TRBJ2-3, the CDR3 gives the full variable domain: EPEVTQTPSHQVTQMGQEVILRCVPISNHLYFYWYRQILGQKVEFLVSFYNNEISEKSEIFDDQFSVERPDGSNFTLKIRSTKLEDSAMYFCASSAGLAATTDTQYFGPGTRLTVL.

V is TRBV5-8 and J is TRBJ2-3; D is possibly TRBD1 (7 bases). CDR3 length equals 16 residues. The germline CDR1 and CDR2 sequences are SGHTS and YDEGEE. The V end lost 0 bases, the J end lost 3 bases, and 14 bases lay between the germline ends. CDR3 protein: CASSLVNRGGTDTQYF. CDR3 nucleotides: TGTGCCAGCAGCTTGGTTAACAGGGGAGGAACAGATACGCAGTATTTT.

The CDR3 is CAISQLQGGANTGELFF. CDR3 DNA sequence: TGTGCCATCAGCCAATTGCAGGGCGGAGCGAACACCGGGGAGCTGTTTTTT. The chain uses TRBV10-3 and TRBJ2-2, with D perhaps matching TRBD1 (5 bases). Germline V CDR1 and CDR2: ENHRY, SYGVKD. This CDR3 has 17 residues. V was pared by 6 bases and J by 0 bases, with 17 bases between.

The chain uses TRBV19 and TRBJ1-1; D perhaps matches TRBD1 (6 bases). Per the germline V gene, CDR1 is LNHDA and CDR2 is SQIVND (reference sequence). The V gene lost 5 bases and the J gene lost 1 base, with 14 bases spanning the gap. The length of the CDR3 is 15 residues. CDR3 sequence reads: CASSEMGGANTEAFF. As DNA, the CDR3 is TGTGCCAGTAGTGAAATGGGGGGGGCGAACACTGAAGCTTTCTTT. Full variable domain (remainder filled in from reference TRBV19 and TRBJ1-1): DGGITQSPKYLFRKEGQNVTLSCEQNLNHDAMYWYRQDPGQGLRLIYYSQIVNDFQKGDIAEGYSVSREKKESFPLTVTSAQKNPTAFYLCASSEMGGANTEAFFGQGTRLTVV.

The chain couples TRBV14 to TRBJ2-3, with 9 bases aligning to TRBD2. Unmatched junction bases numbered 9, after V lost 6 bases and J lost 5 bases. The CDR3 runs 15 residues. CDR1 and CDR2 (germline): SGHDN, FVKESK. The chain's CDR3 is CASSPREGRRDTQYF. The CDR3 DNA reads TGTGCCAGCAGTCCGCGGGAGGGAAGGCGAGATACGCAGTATTTT.

V and J are TRBV7-2 and TRBJ1-1; 7 bases agree with TRBD1. V lost 4 bases, J lost 0 bases, and 2 bases stayed unmatched. There are 14 residues in the CDR3. Germline V gene data show CDR1 as SGHTA and CDR2 as FQGNSA. CDR3 DNA sequence: TGTGCCAGCAGCTGGGGACAGTTGAACACTGAAGCTTTCTTT. It translates to CASSWGQLNTEAFF.

This clone was detected once. The V gene is TRBV9, the J gene TRBJ2-5, with D possibly being TRBD2 (6 bases). V lost 4 bases to trimming and J lost 5 bases, with 21 bases between them. Looked up from germline, CDR1 is SGDLS and CDR2 is YYNGEE. CDR3 length: 16 amino acids. The CDR3 DNA reads TGTGCCAGCAGCCCCGCCGGGACGGGGGTACTGGAGACCCAGTACTTC. The encoded protein is CASSPAGTGVLETQYF. Complete variable domain (other parts from reference TRBV9 and TRBJ2-5): DSGVTQTPKHLITATGQRVTLRCSPRSGDLSVYWYQQSLDQGLQFLIQYYNGEERAKGNILERFSAQQFPDLHSELNLSSLELGDSALYFCASSPAGTGVLETQYFGPGTRLLVL.

The chain is built from TRBV9 and TRBJ2-1, with no clear D. CDR1 is SGDLS, CDR2 YYNGEE, per germline. CDR3 length: 15 amino acids. V lost 2 bases and J lost 2, with 11 bases in between. CDR3 in amino acids: CASSVRENAYNEQFF. CDR3 sequence (DNA): TGTGCCAGCAGCGTTCGAGAGAACGCCTACAATGAGCAGTTCTTC.

V usage is TRBV6-1 and J usage is TRBJ2-7; 7 nucleotides agree with TRBD1. Germline lookup yields CDR1 MNHNS and CDR2 SASEGT. This CDR3 spans 16 amino acids. The V and J ends lost 0 bases and 4 bases, in that order; junction bases with no gene match: 9. The CDR3 DNA is TGTGCCAGCAGTGAAGCACCACAGGGGAATAGTTACGAGCAGTACTTC. Translated, it gives CASSEAPQGNSYEQYF.